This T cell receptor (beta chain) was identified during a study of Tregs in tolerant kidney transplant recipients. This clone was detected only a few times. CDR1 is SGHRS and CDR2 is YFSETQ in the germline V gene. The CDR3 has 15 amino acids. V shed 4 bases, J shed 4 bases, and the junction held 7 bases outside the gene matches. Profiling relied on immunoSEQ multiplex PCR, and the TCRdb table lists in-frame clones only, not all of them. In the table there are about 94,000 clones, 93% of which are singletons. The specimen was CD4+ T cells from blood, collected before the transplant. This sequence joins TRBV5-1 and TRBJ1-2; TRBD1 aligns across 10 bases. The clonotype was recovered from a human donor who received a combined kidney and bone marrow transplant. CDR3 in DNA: TGCGCCAGCAGCCGGGACAGGGGACTATCCTATGGCTACACCTTC. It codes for CASSRDRGLSYGYTF.